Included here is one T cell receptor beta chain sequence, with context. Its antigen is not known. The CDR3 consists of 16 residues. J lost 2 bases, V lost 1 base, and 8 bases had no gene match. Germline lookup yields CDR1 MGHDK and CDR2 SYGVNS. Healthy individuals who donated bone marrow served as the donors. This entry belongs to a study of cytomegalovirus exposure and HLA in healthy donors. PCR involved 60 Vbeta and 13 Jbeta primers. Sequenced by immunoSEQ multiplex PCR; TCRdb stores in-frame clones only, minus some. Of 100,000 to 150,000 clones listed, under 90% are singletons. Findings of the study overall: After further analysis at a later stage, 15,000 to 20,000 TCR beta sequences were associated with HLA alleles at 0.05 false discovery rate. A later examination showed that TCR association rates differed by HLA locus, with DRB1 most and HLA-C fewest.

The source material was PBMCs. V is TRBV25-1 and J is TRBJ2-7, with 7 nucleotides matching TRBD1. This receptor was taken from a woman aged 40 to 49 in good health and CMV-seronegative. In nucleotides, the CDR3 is TGTGCCAGCAGTGAATCGGAACCGGGACAGCCCTACGAGCAGTACTTC. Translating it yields CASSESEPGQPYEQYF.